The clone carrying this T cell receptor (beta chain) was seen many times. Its cognate antigen is unknown. This record belongs to a study of T-cell reconstitution after alpha-beta-depleted transplantation in children. The study, taken as a whole, reports: Several hundred expanded graft clones reportedly were the source of alpha-beta T cells about two months after transplant. From surviving recipient T cells and thymic progenitors came the high day-60 TCRbeta diversity observed in some patients. Newly made T cells mostly supplied T-cell counts and diversity one year after transplant.

Preparing the TCRbeta library involved the use of unique molecular identifiers. TCRdb reprocessed the PCR reads via MiXCR and lists one record per CDR3 protein. The sample consists of approximately 110,000 distinct CDR3 sequences, approximately 10% of them appearing once. Trimming left V 2 bases short and J 0 bases short, with 8 bases between. Per the germline V gene, CDR1 is MNHEY and CDR2 is SVGAGI. The CDR3 length is 15 residues. The TCR comes from a boy aged 2 to 10 with acute lymphoblastic leukemia, due to receive a stem cell transplant. This chain joins TRBV6-5 and TRBJ2-1; D gene unclear. Sequencing used PBMCs, obtained before TCRalphabeta/CD19-depleted stem cell transplant. Written as DNA, the CDR3 is TGTGCCAGCAGTTACGGCTGGAGCTCCTACAATGAGCAGTTCTTC. Protein product: CASSYGWSSYNEQFF.